This T cell receptor (beta chain) derives from a study of blood T cell repertoires in COVID-19. The overall study: The samples span acute and convalescent COVID-19 from the United States, Italy and Spain. T cells, B-cell-depleted T cells, or PBMCs supplied cDNA or gDNA.

Original processing methods: Estimates of nucleated cell counts were drawn from the amplification of reference gene primers. Repertoires were generated with immunoSEQ multiplex PCR, while TCRdb's copy carries only in-frame clones and drops some. D and trimming were read from the DNA, whereas the V and J calls and clone size are those reported in that table. The sample holds over 15,000 clones, under 90% seen once. The sequencing sample was made of peripheral blood. The clonotype was recovered from a human donor in a cohort sampled during active COVID-19.

DNA of the CDR3: TGTGCCAGCAGTTACGACAGGGATTCACCCCTCCACTTT. This sequence encodes CASSYDRDSPLHF. The rearrangement joins TRBV6-5 to TRBJ1-6, with 7 nucleotides matching TRBD1. Trimming removed 2 bases from V and 8 bases from J; junction bases left unmatched: 0. CDR1 is MNHEY and CDR2 is SVGAGI in the germline V gene. The CDR3 has 13 amino acids.